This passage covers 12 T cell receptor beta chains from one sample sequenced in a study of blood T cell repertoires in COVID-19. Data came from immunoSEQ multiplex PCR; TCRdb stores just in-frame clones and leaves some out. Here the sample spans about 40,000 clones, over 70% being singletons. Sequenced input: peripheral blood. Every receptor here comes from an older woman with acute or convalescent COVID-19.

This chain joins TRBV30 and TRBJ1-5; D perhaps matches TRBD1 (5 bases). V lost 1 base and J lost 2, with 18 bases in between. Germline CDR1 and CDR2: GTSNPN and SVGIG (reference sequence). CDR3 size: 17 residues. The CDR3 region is CAWSALREGLGNQPQHF. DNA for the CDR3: TGTGCCTGGAGTGCCCTCAGAGAGGGACTGGGCAATCAGCCCCAGCATTTT.

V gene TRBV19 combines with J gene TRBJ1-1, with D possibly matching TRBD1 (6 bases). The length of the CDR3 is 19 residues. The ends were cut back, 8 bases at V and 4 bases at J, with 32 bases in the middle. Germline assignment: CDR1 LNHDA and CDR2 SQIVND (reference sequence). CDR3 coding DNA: TGTGCCAGTTCTCCCGGGACGGCCAGATGGGGGCCTAGGATCACTGAAGCTTTCTTT. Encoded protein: CASSPGTARWGPRITEAFF.

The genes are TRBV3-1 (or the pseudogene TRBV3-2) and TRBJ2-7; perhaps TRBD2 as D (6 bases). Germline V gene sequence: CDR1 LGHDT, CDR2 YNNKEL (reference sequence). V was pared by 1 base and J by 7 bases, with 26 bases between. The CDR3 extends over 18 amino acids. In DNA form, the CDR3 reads TGTGCCAGCAGCCAAGGCCTCGGGGCCACGGGGGTTAGGGGAGAGCAGTACGTC. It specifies CASSQGLGATGVRGEQYV.

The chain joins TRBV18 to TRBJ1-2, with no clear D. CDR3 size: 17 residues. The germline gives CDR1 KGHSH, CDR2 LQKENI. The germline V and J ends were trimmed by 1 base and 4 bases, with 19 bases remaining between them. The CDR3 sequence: CASSPRQATTLPYGYTF. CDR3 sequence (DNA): TGTGCCAGCTCACCACGACAAGCTACGACGCTTCCCTATGGCTACACCTTC.

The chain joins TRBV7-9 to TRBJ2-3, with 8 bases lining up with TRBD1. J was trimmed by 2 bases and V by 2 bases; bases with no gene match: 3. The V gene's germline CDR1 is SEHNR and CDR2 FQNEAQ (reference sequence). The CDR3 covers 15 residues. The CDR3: CASSLRDRSTDTQYF. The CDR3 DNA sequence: TGTGCCAGCAGCTTACGGGACAGGTCCACAGATACGCAGTATTTT.

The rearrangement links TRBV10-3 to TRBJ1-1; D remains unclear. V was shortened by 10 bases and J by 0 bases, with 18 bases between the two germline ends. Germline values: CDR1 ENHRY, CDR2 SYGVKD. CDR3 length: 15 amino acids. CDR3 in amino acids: CASTQEASLNTEAFF. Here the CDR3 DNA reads TGTGCCAGCACACAAGAGGCCAGCTTGAACACTGAAGCTTTCTTT.

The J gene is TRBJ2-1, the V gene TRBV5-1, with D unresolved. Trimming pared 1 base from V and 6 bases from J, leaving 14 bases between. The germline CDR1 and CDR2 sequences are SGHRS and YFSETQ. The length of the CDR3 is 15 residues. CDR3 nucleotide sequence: TGCGCCAGCAGCTTGACTCCCCCTCTGAGCAATGAGCAGTTCTTC. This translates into CASSLTPPLSNEQFF.

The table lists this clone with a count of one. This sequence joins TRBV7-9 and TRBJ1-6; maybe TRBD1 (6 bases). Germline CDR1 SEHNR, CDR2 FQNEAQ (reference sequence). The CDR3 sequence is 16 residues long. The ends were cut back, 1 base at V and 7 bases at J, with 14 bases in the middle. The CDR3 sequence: CASSLGVQGRNSPLHF. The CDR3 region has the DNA TGTGCCAGCAGCTTAGGTGTTCAGGGGCGGAATTCACCCCTCCACTTT. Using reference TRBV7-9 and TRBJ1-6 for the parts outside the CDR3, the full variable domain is DTGVSQNPRHKITKRGQNVTFRCDPISEHNRLYWYRQTLGQGPEFLTYFQNEAQLEKSRLLSDRFSAERPKGSFSTLEIQRTEQGDSAMYLCASSLGVQGRNSPLHFGNGTRLTVT.

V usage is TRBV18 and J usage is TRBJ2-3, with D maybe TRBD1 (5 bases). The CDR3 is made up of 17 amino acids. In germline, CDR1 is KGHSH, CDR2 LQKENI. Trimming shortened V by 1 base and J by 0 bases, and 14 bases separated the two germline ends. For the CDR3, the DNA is TGTGCCAGCTCACCACGGCGAGTACAGGCTAGCACAGATACGCAGTATTTT. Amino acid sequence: CASSPRRVQASTDTQYF.

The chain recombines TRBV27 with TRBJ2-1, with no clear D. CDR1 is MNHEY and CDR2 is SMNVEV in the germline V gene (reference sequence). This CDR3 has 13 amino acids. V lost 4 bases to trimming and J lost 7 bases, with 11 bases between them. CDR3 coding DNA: TGTGCCAGCAGTTATCCTGGAGAGAATGAGCAGTTCTTC. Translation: CASSYPGENEQFF.

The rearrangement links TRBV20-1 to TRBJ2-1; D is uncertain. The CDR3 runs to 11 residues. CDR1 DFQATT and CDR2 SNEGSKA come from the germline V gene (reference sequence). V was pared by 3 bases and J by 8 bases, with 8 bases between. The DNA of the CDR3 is TGCAGTGCTAGTTCAGGCTATGAGCAGTTCTTC. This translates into CSASSGYEQFF.

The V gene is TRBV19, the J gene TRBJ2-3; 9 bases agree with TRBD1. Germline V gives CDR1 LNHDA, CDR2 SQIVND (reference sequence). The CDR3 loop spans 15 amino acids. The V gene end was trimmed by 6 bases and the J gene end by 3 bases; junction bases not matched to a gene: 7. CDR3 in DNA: TGTGCCAGTAGACCGGGACAGGGTAGGACAGATACGCAGTATTTT. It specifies CASRPGQGRTDTQYF.